The 17 T cell receptor beta chains reported below all come from one sample, sequenced in a study of siplizumab effects on memory and regulatory T cells. Assay: immunoSEQ multiplex PCR; the TCRdb copy retains only in-frame clones and omits some. The sample lists 95,000 to 100,000 clones; approximately 91% were seen once. The source material was non-Treg CD4+ T cells sorted from blood. The receptors stem from a human donor in good health.

The chain recombines TRBV9 with TRBJ2-1, with 8 nucleotides matching TRBD1. Germline CDR1 SGDLS, CDR2 YYNGEE. V lost 1 base to trimming and J lost 4 bases; unmatched junction nucleotides: 4. This CDR3 comprises 15 residues. The CDR3 spells CASSVSGQGYNEQFF. The CDR3 bases are TGTGCCAGCAGCGTAAGTGGACAGGGTTACAATGAGCAGTTCTTC.

V gene TRBV19 combines with J gene TRBJ1-5, with no clear D. Trimming took off 7 bases at V and 0 bases at J, with 7 bases between the two ends. The CDR3 runs 13 residues. Germline V gene lookup returns CDR1 LNHDA and CDR2 SQIVND (reference sequence). CDR3 amino acids: CASTDYSNQPQHF. The CDR3 nucleotides are TGTGCCAGTACAGATTATAGCAATCAGCCCCAGCATTTT.

The V and J genes are TRBV28 and TRBJ2-1; 16 bases are a match to TRBD2. Germline-derived CDR1 and CDR2 are MDHEN and SYDVKM. The CDR3 is made up of 19 amino acids. The J segment lost 4 bases and the V segment lost 5 bases, leaving 11 bases of the junction unmatched. The DNA of the CDR3 is TGTGCCAGCAGTACCACGGGACTAGCGGGAGGGCTACGGTACAATGAGCAGTTCTTC. This sequence encodes CASSTTGLAGGLRYNEQFF.

About this clone: The same CDR3 arises from other DNA sequences in this sample as well. The chain is built from TRBV18 and TRBJ1-1, with TRBD1 matching over 9 bases. The CDR3 loop spans 14 amino acids. V lost 5 bases and J lost 1; bases outside the gene matches: 2. Germline CDR1 reads KGHSH; CDR2 reads LQKENI. The DNA of the CDR3 is TGTGCCAGCTCATTACAGGGGGCGAACACTGAAGCTTTCTTT. It yields the protein CASSLQGANTEAFF.

The chain links TRBV15 to TRBJ1-1, with D hard to call. CDR1 is LNHNV, CDR2 YYDKDF, per germline (reference sequence). The CDR3 is 14 residues long. Trimming took 0 bases from V and 1 from J, leaving 6 bases between them. CDR3 nucleotide sequence: TGTGCCACCAGCAGAGATGGGAGGAACACTGAAGCTTTCTTT. This sequence encodes CATSRDGRNTEAFF. Looking up the rest from reference TRBV15 and TRBJ1-1 gives the full variable domain: DAMVIQNPRYQVTQFGKPVTLSCSQTLNHNVMYWYQQKSSQAPKLLFHYYDKDFNNEADTPDNFQSRRPNTSFCFLDIRSPGLGDTAMYLCATSRDGRNTEAFFGQGTRLTVV.

The chain combines TRBV15 with TRBJ2-1, with 11 positions matching TRBD2. With V trimmed by 3 bases and J by 0 bases, 4 bases remained unmatched. Germline CDR1 is LNHNV and CDR2 is YYDKDF (reference sequence). The length of the CDR3 is 17 residues. The CDR3: CATSRGTSGSSYNEQFF. CDR3 DNA: TGTGCCACCAGCAGGGGGACTAGCGGCAGCTCCTACAATGAGCAGTTCTTC.

The genes are TRBV30 and TRBJ1-1; D gene uncertain. The CDR3 is 13 residues long. From germline, CDR1 is GTSNPN and CDR2 SVGIG (reference sequence). V lost 0 bases and J 0 bases, leaving 5 bases between the germline ends. The CDR3 coding sequence is TGTGCCTGGAGTGTACAGATGAACACTGAAGCTTTCTTT. It yields the protein CAWSVQMNTEAFF.

The CDR3 here is CASSHRTSGSNEQYF. CDR3 in DNA: TGTGCCAGCAGCCATCGGACTAGCGGGAGTAACGAGCAGTACTTC. The chain couples TRBV11-3 to TRBJ2-7, with 13 bases lining up with TRBD2. Germline CDR1 and CDR2: SGHNT and YENEEA. The CDR3 runs to 15 residues. J gave up 5 bases and V 5 bases, and 6 bases lay outside the gene matches.

The rearrangement links TRBV7-9 to TRBJ2-2, with D possibly called TRBD1 or TRBD2 (5 bases each). The germline V gene encodes CDR1 SEHNR and CDR2 FQNEAQ (reference sequence). The ends were cut back, 4 bases at V and 2 bases at J, with 23 bases in the middle. This CDR3 is built from 19 residues. CDR3 coding DNA: TGTGCCAGCAGCTCCCTTTCCGGGACGGGATCTATAAACACCGGGGAGCTGTTTTTT. It translates to CASSSLSGTGSINTGELFF.

This chain uses TRBV6-1 with TRBJ2-7; D might be TRBD2 (5 bases). The germline V and J ends were trimmed by 8 bases and 0 bases, with 17 bases remaining between them. This CDR3 spans 15 amino acids. CDR1 is MNHNS, CDR2 SASEGT, per germline. The CDR3 nucleotides read TGTGCCAGCTGGAGCCGGGGTGTTCACTCCTACGAGCAGTACTTC. It translates to CASWSRGVHSYEQYF.

The rearrangement joins TRBV7-3 to TRBJ2-5, with 8 nucleotides matching TRBD1. This CDR3 contains 13 residues. Germline trimming cut 2 bases from V and 6 bases from J; bases unmatched to any gene: 2. The germline V gene encodes CDR1 SGHTA and CDR2 FQGTGA. The CDR3 spells CASSLSGGKTQYF. For the CDR3, the DNA is TGTGCCAGCAGCTTATCAGGGGGCAAGACCCAGTACTTC.

The rearrangement joins TRBV14 to TRBJ1-1; 11 nucleotides line up with TRBD1. CDR3 length: 14 residues. CDR1 is SGHDN and CDR2 is FVKESK in the germline V gene. V was clipped by 3 bases and J by 6 bases; unmatched bases: 3. The CDR3 here is CASSQGQGEAEAFF. The DNA for the CDR3 is TGTGCCAGCAGCCAGGGACAGGGGGAGGCTGAAGCTTTCTTT.

The chain joins TRBV6-6 to TRBJ2-3; D is uncertain. The germline CDR1 and CDR2 sequences are MNHNY and SVGAGI (reference sequence). This CDR3 has 15 residues. The V gene lost 0 bases and the J gene lost 6 bases, with 13 bases spanning the gap. As DNA, the CDR3 is TGTGCCAGCAGTTACTCGGGATCCTCTGCGGATACGCAGTATTTT. Residues: CASSYSGSSADTQYF.

V gene TRBV18 combines with J gene TRBJ2-7; D is undetermined. Trimming cost V 5 bases and J 1 base, with 18 bases left between them. Per germline, CDR1 KGHSH and CDR2 LQKENI. There are 16 residues in the CDR3. The CDR3 reads CASSNLPGRPSYEQYF. DNA of the CDR3: TGTGCCAGCTCAAACCTACCGGGCCGCCCATCCTACGAGCAGTACTTC.

The chain employs TRBV29-1 and TRBJ1-3; no reliable D call. The CDR3 length is 12 residues. The germline gives CDR1 SQVTM, CDR2 ANQGSEA. Trimming pared 7 bases from V and 3 bases from J, leaving 10 bases between. The CDR3 DNA is TGCAGCGGACGGTCATATGGAAACACCATATATTTT. Protein product: CSGRSYGNTIYF.

J is TRBJ2-3 and V is TRBV5-1; D might be TRBD2 (5 bases). The CDR3 covers 14 residues. Germline lookup yields CDR1 SGHRS and CDR2 YFSETQ. V lost 0 bases and J lost 6, with 11 bases in between. CDR3 region: CASSLEAGADTQYF. The CDR3 DNA reads as TGCGCCAGCAGCTTGGAGGCGGGTGCGGATACGCAGTATTTT.

The gene calls are TRBV19 and TRBJ2-1; D is unclear. From germline, CDR1 is LNHDA and CDR2 SQIVND (reference sequence). CDR3 length: 17 residues. V shed 5 bases and J shed 5 bases, with 22 bases lying between them. The CDR3 region has the DNA TGTGCCAGTAGTCCCTCCCTCGGAAGACACGTAGACAATGAGCAGTTCTTC. Translating it yields CASSPSLGRHVDNEQFF.